The clone carrying this TCR beta chain was seen at least ten times. The target antigen is unknown. The sample belongs to a study of regulatory T cells in long-lasting Graves disease. Looking at the study overall: Newly diagnosed Graves' patients had taken antithyroid drugs under 3 months.

HTBI primers from iRepertoire and Arm-PCR of CDR3 regions yielded the TCR beta libraries. TCRdb reprocessed the multiplex PCR reads via MiXCR and lists one record per CDR3 protein. This table holds about 240,000 distinct CDR3 sequences, 20% found once. Findings and caveats of the study: In persistent patients, shared public clonotypes (approximately 3,000) outnumbered those in new patients (roughly 1,000).

Time point: newly diagnosed GD, antithyroid drugs for less than 3 months. Extracted RNA from PBMCs served as the source of the TCR library. Graves' disease diagnosis followed American Thyroid Association guidelines. J gave up 7 bases and V 3 bases, and 9 bases lay outside the gene matches. The CDR3 extends over 14 amino acids. The germline V gene has CDR1 SGHRS and CDR2 YFSETQ. The material was peripheral blood mononuclear cells (PBMCs), obtained at new diagnosis, from a patient treated with antithyroid drugs. The source is a female donor with Graves disease. V gene TRBV5-1 combines with J gene TRBJ1-2, with TRBD1 matching over 7 bases. Here the CDR3 reads CASSYWTGSGGYTF. The DNA of the CDR3 is TGCGCCAGCAGCTACTGGACAGGCTCTGGTGGCTACACCTTC.